This T cell receptor (beta chain) was captured in a study of T cells after yellow fever vaccination. TCRdb re-derived calls from the 5' RACE reads in MiXCR, one entry per CDR3 protein. The sample lists 300,000 to 350,000 distinct CDR3 sequences, 8.1% occurring once. Study-wide results and caveats: Abundant contaminating clonotypes from the bulk population could appear in FACS-sorted repertoires. Weaker in magnitude, the secondary response showed a faster peak on day 5 versus 15. Clones from primary vaccination mostly reappeared after the booster (approximately 96% CD4, around 90% CD8).

About this clonotype: The antigen is not known.

The germline V gene has CDR1 MNHEY and CDR2 SMNVEV (reference sequence). The CDR3 spans 14 residues. V lost 0 bases and J 2 bases, leaving 7 bases between the germline ends. The clonotype originates from a man aged 18-30 years who received the YFV17D yellow fever vaccine. The sequenced sample was PBMCs, obtained more than 40 days after the first yellow fever vaccination. The J gene is TRBJ1-2, the V gene TRBV27; D is undetermined. CDR3 residues: CASSLSSGNYGYTF. CDR3 nucleotides: TGTGCCAGCAGTTTATCCTCCGGCAACTATGGCTACACCTTC.